The 18 T cell receptor beta chains below come from one sample, sequenced in a study of blood T cell repertoires in COVID-19. Sequencing was performed with immunoSEQ multiplex PCR; in TCRdb, only in-frame clones are kept and a portion is missing. The sample has under 200,000 clones, approximately 89% seen once; the top ten hold roughly 0.82%. Sequencing used PBMCs or T cells enriched from blood (not recorded which). The receptors stem from a woman younger than 30 who had recovered from COVID-19.

This clone was detected only once. V and J are TRBV7-9 and TRBJ2-3; 8 bases map to TRBD1. Trimming took 6 bases from V and 1 from J; bases not matched to a gene: 15. Germline CDR1 SEHNR, CDR2 FQNEAQ (reference sequence). The CDR3 contains 18 residues. CDR3 in DNA: TGTGCCAGCAGTAGAGGGACAGGACCGGGTCGCCGCACAGATACGCAGTATTTT. Amino acids: CASSRGTGPGRRTDTQYF.

V and J are TRBV5-4 and TRBJ2-5; D remains unclear. Trimming removed 0 bases from V and 1 base from J, with 10 bases in between. Germline V gene sequence: CDR1 SGHNT, CDR2 YYREEE (reference sequence). CDR3 length: 15 residues. For the CDR3, the DNA is TGTGCCAGCAGCTTGGCGCCTAGTGGCCAAGAGACCCAGTACTTC. This codes for CASSLAPSGQETQYF. Using reference TRBV5-4 and TRBJ2-5 for the parts outside the CDR3, the full variable domain is ETGVTQSPTHLIKTRGQQVTLRCSSQSGHNTVSWYQQALGQGPQFIFQYYREEENGRGNFPPRFSGLQFPNYSSELNVNALELDDSALYLCASSLAPSGQETQYFGPGTRLLVL.

This clone was counted a single time. The chain is built from TRBV4-3 and TRBJ1-1; D may be TRBD1 (5 bases). V dropped 1 base and J dropped 0 bases, with 21 bases sitting between them. Germline CDR1 reads LGHNA; CDR2 reads YSLEER. This CDR3 region has 19 residues. This CDR3 reads CASSQVSRGPELLNTEAFF. CDR3 coding DNA: TGCGCCAGCAGCCAAGTCTCGCGGGGCCCCGAACTATTGAACACTGAAGCTTTCTTT.

This chain connects TRBV6-5 to TRBJ2-2; 8 bases line up with TRBD1. This CDR3 has 14 amino acids. Germline CDR1 and CDR2: MNHEY and SVGAGI. Trimming took 10 bases from V and 3 from J; bases not matched to a gene: 7. The CDR3 protein is CATADRADTGELFF. For the CDR3, the DNA is TGTGCCACCGCGGACAGGGCAGACACCGGGGAGCTGTTTTTT.

The genes are TRBV29-1 and TRBJ2-3; 16 nucleotides match TRBD2. This CDR3 contains 17 residues. V was pared by 7 bases and J by 4 bases, with 11 bases of the junction left unmatched. CDR1 SQVTM and CDR2 ANQGSEA come from the germline V gene. CDR3 nucleotides: TGCAGCGCCGAACCGGGACTAGCGGGAGGGAGAGCAGATACGCAGTATTTT. Translating gives CSAEPGLAGGRADTQYF.

In this sample, this clone turned up once. CDR3 nucleotides: TGTGCCAGCAGCCCCGGGACTAGCGGGAGGTACGAGCAGTACTTC. This codes for CASSPGTSGRYEQYF. The chain carries TRBV3-1 (or the pseudogene TRBV3-2) and TRBJ2-7; 15 nucleotides line up with TRBD2. The CDR3 runs to 15 residues. The ends lost 4 bases at V and 4 bases at J; junction bases unmatched: 2. Germline CDR1 reads LGHDT; CDR2 reads YNNKEL (reference sequence).

This chain joins TRBV6-2 or TRBV6-3 and TRBJ2-1; 7 positions agree with TRBD1. CDR1 and CDR2 (germline): MNHEY, SVGEGT. J lost 5 bases, V lost 4 bases, and 2 bases had no gene match. CDR3 length: 13 residues. CDR3 sequence (DNA): TGTGCCAGCAGTTCCACAGGGGACAATGAGCAGTTCTTC. Translation gives CASSSTGDNEQFF.

V is TRBV5-6 and J is TRBJ1-2, with 10 bases aligning to TRBD1. Germline loops: CDR1 SGHDT, CDR2 YYEEEE. There are 14 residues in the CDR3. V trimming: 4 bases; J trimming: 4 bases; junction bases outside the gene matches: 4. The CDR3 DNA is TGTGCCAGCAGCCGTGGGGACAGGGGCTATGGCTACACCTTC. It encodes CASSRGDRGYGYTF.

The chain links TRBV4-1 to TRBJ2-1; 10 positions match TRBD2. Trimming at V came to 1 base and at J to 7 bases, leaving 1 base not matched to a gene. The germline V gene has CDR1 MGHRA and CDR2 YSYEKL. The CDR3 spans 14 residues. CDR3 nucleotides: TGCGCCAGCAGCCAAGTGACTAGCGGGAATGAGCAGTTCTTC. Amino acids: CASSQVTSGNEQFF.

The CDR3 is CASKVGGETGNTIYF. CDR3 nucleotide sequence: TGCGCCAGCAAGGTCGGAGGGGAGACTGGAAACACCATATATTTT. This chain joins TRBV5-1 and TRBJ1-3, with a possible D match to TRBD1 (5 bases). Germline loops: CDR1 SGHRS, CDR2 YFSETQ. The CDR3 has 15 amino acids. V was clipped by 6 bases and J by 2 bases, with 15 bases between them.

The chain is built from TRBV9 and TRBJ1-4; possible D gene TRBD1, 6 bases. The CDR3 is made up of 15 amino acids. Trimming shortened V by 4 bases and J by 7 bases, and 17 bases separated the two germline ends. CDR1 is SGDLS and CDR2 is YYNGEE in the germline V gene. The chain's CDR3 is CASSLTGMFGEKLFF. Written as DNA, the CDR3 is TGTGCCAGCAGCTTAACAGGGATGTTCGGTGAAAAACTGTTTTTT.

This clone was picked up one time. The chain links TRBV2 to TRBJ2-5; D gene ambiguous. This CDR3 contains 13 residues. Germline V gene data show CDR1 as SNHLY and CDR2 as FYNNEI. Between the trimmed V and J ends, which lost 4 bases and 4 bases, there was a span of 10 bases. The CDR3 DNA follows: TGTGCCAGCAGTGCTTATCGGTCAGAGACCCAGTACTTC. Its translation: CASSAYRSETQYF.

The chain employs TRBV10-3 and TRBJ2-5, with TRBD2 matching 9 bases. V gave up 5 bases and J gave up 1 base; unmatched junction bases: 5. Germline V lookup: CDR1 ENHRY, CDR2 SYGVKD. CDR3 length: 15 residues. In DNA form, the CDR3 reads TGTGCCATCAGTAATAGCGGGAGAGCCCAAGAGACCCAGTACTTC. Translation: CAISNSGRAQETQYF.

V is TRBV2 and J is TRBJ1-2; 10 bases are a match to TRBD1. After removal of 6 bases from V and 4 bases from J, the junction contained 5 bases not matched to a gene. The CDR3 is 14 residues long. The germline CDR1 and CDR2 sequences are SNHLY and FYNNEI. The CDR3 sequence: CASRGGQGTYGYTF. The CDR3 region has the DNA TGTGCCAGCAGGGGGGGACAGGGGACCTATGGCTACACCTTC.

The V call is TRBV28, the J call TRBJ2-7; a weak D match, TRBD1 (6 bases). There are 14 residues in the CDR3. The V end lost 6 bases, the J end lost 2 bases, and 14 bases lay between the germline ends. Per the germline V gene, CDR1 is MDHEN and CDR2 is SYDVKM. The CDR3 is CASRPGTTPYEQYF. The CDR3 bases are TGTGCCAGCAGACCCGGGACAACCCCCTACGAGCAGTACTTC. Complete variable domain (other parts from reference TRBV28 and TRBJ2-7): DVKVTQSSRYLVKRTGEKVFLECVQDMDHENMFWYRQDPGLGLRLIYFSYDVKMKEKGDIPEGYSVSREKKERFSLILESASTNQTSMYLCASRPGTTPYEQYFGPGTRLTVT.

The chain carries TRBV3-1 (or the pseudogene TRBV3-2) and TRBJ2-7; a possible D gene is TRBD2 (5 bases). This CDR3 contains 14 residues. The germline V gene encodes CDR1 LGHDT and CDR2 YNNKEL (reference sequence). Trimming pared 1 base from V and 9 bases from J, leaving 16 bases between. CDR3 nucleotides: TGTGCCAGCAGCCAAGGTCACGGACTGACGTGGCAGTACTTC. The encoded protein is CASSQGHGLTWQYF.

CDR3 loop: CASSEALVYTDTQYF. The CDR3 DNA sequence: TGTGCCAGCAGTGAAGCGCTGGTCTACACAGATACGCAGTATTTT. V gene TRBV2 combines with J gene TRBJ2-3; D call uncertain. V was trimmed by 0 bases and J by 2 bases, leaving 9 bases between them. The CDR3 consists of 15 residues. Germline CDR1 reads SNHLY; CDR2 reads FYNNEI.

The gene calls are TRBV10-3 and TRBJ2-3; D is unresolved. The germline V gene has CDR1 ENHRY and CDR2 SYGVKD. This CDR3 is built from 14 residues. Trimming took off 11 bases at V and 0 bases at J, with 15 bases between the two ends. CDR3 bases: TGTGCCGGCCGGTTGGCGGATAGCACAGATACGCAGTATTTT. This translates into CAGRLADSTDTQYF.